Each of the 13 T cell receptor beta chains below was sequenced from the same sample in a study of cytomegalovirus exposure and HLA in healthy donors. Libraries were prepared by immunoSEQ multiplex PCR; TCRdb keeps only in-frame clonotypes and omits some of them. The data contain roughly 100,000 clones, approximately 90% of them singletons. Specimen: PBMCs. These receptors originate from a woman between 18 and 30 years old in good health and CMV-seropositive.

V and J are TRBV27 and TRBJ2-1; D is possibly TRBD2 (5 bases). Germline loops: CDR1 MNHEY, CDR2 SMNVEV (reference sequence). Trimming cost V 2 bases and J 8 bases, with 13 bases left between them. The CDR3 totals 14 residues. CDR3 residues: CASSLRRGADEQFF. The CDR3, as DNA: TGTGCCAGCAGTTTACGTCGGGGAGCGGATGAGCAGTTCTTC.

The J gene is TRBJ2-1, the V gene TRBV6-5; TRBD1 matches 7 bases. There are 15 residues in the CDR3. J was trimmed by 6 bases and V by 8 bases; bases with no gene match: 13. Germline V lookup: CDR1 MNHEY, CDR2 SVGAGI. The CDR3, as DNA: TGTGCCAGCCGGGAAGGGGGCGGTTTGGGCAATGAGCAGTTCTTC. Translated, it gives CASREGGGLGNEQFF.

This sequence joins TRBV9 and TRBJ2-2; 7 bases fit TRBD2. Germline trimming cut 4 bases from V and 1 base from J; bases unmatched to any gene: 7. This CDR3 has 16 amino acids. CDR1 is SGDLS and CDR2 is YYNGEE in the germline V gene. The CDR3 reads CASSPRGDRNTGELFF. The CDR3 nucleotides are TGTGCCAGCAGCCCCCGGGGGGATAGGAACACCGGGGAGCTGTTTTTT.

The chain is built from TRBV18 and TRBJ2-6; D ambiguous. V dropped 1 base and J dropped 0 bases, with 4 bases sitting between them. This CDR3 is 15 amino acids long. Germline V lookup: CDR1 KGHSH, CDR2 LQKENI. This CDR3 reads CASSPRSSGANVLTF. Here the CDR3 DNA reads TGTGCCAGCTCACCACGGAGCTCTGGGGCCAACGTCCTGACTTTC.

This chain connects TRBV7-9 to TRBJ2-6, with D perhaps matching TRBD1 (6 bases). Germline lookup yields CDR1 SEHNR and CDR2 FQNEAQ (reference sequence). V gave up 1 base and J gave up 4 bases, with 17 bases separating them. The CDR3 sequence is 18 residues long. The CDR3 is CASSLDGGFTSGANVLTF. Written as DNA, the CDR3 is TGTGCCAGCAGCTTAGATGGGGGCTTCACTTCCGGGGCCAACGTCCTGACTTTC.

The rearrangement links TRBV6-4 to TRBJ2-7, with 8 nucleotides matching TRBD2. The J segment lost 4 bases and the V segment lost 0 bases, leaving 11 bases of the junction unmatched. CDR1 is MRHNA and CDR2 is SNTAGT in the germline V gene. CDR3 length: 17 amino acids. The CDR3: CASSDSIGREGGYEQYV. The CDR3, as DNA: TGTGCCAGCAGTGACTCAATCGGACGGGAGGGGGGATACGAGCAGTACGTC.

This rearrangement joins TRBV4-1 to TRBJ2-2; D might be TRBD1 (5 bases). V was shortened by 0 bases and J by 2 bases, with 10 bases between the two germline ends. Germline CDR1 and CDR2: MGHRA and YSYEKL. This CDR3 contains 16 residues. The DNA of the CDR3 is TGCGCCAGCAGCCAAGAACAGGTGATTAACACCGGGGAGCTGTTTTTT. It yields the protein CASSQEQVINTGELFF.

The chain links TRBV4-3 to TRBJ2-2; 13 bases map to TRBD2. V shed 0 bases, J shed 1 base, and the junction held 8 bases outside the gene matches. This CDR3 spans 20 amino acids. Germline CDR1 is LGHNA and CDR2 is YSLEER. DNA for the CDR3: TGCGCCAGCAGCCAAGAATGGCCACTAGCGGGGGGGGTGAACACCGGGGAGCTGTTTTTT. This sequence encodes CASSQEWPLAGGVNTGELFF.

The chain employs TRBV6-6 and TRBJ1-2; TRBD1 is a possible D gene (6 bases). The CDR3 covers 16 residues. V lost 5 bases, J lost 5 bases, and 21 bases lay in between. Germline V CDR1 and CDR2: MNHNY, SVGAGI (reference sequence). CDR3 bases: TGTGCCAGCAGTGCCGGGACAAAGCTCACTTTTTATGGCTACACCTTC. Its protein product is CASSAGTKLTFYGYTF.

The chain joins TRBV5-6 to TRBJ2-7; TRBD1 agrees at 8 bases. Germline V gene data show CDR1 as SGHDT and CDR2 as YYEEEE. Trimming took 0 bases from V and 4 from J; bases not matched to a gene: 9. The CDR3 loop spans 16 amino acids. CDR3 coding DNA: TGTGCCAGCAGCTTGGGAGGTCCAGGGGGCAGGTACGAGCAGTACTTC. This sequence encodes CASSLGGPGGRYEQYF.

For the CDR3, the DNA is TGCGCCAGCAGCCAAGATGGACAGGGGATAGACACTGAAGCTTTCTTT. Amino acid sequence: CASSQDGQGIDTEAFF. V usage is TRBV4-3 and J usage is TRBJ1-1; 9 bases line up with TRBD1. The CDR3 totals 16 residues. Germline CDR1 reads LGHNA; CDR2 reads YSLEER. J lost 3 bases, V lost 0 bases, and 5 bases had no gene match.

The V and J genes are TRBV6-1 and TRBJ2-7; D uncertain. CDR3 length: 13 residues. Germline V CDR1 and CDR2: MNHNS, SASEGT. The ends were cut back, 4 bases at V and 0 bases at J, with 7 bases in the middle. CDR3 sequence (DNA): TGTGCCAGCAGTGTTCCAGGCTCCTACGAGCAGTACTTC. This translates into CASSVPGSYEQYF.

The gene calls are TRBV6-4 and TRBJ2-1; 9 bases align to TRBD2. The length of the CDR3 is 15 residues. The germline V gene encodes CDR1 MRHNA and CDR2 SNTAGT. J gave up 6 bases and V 3 bases, and 6 bases lay outside the gene matches. The CDR3 nucleotides read TGTGCCAGCAGTGAAGCGGGGGGCGCGGGCAATGAGCAGTTCTTC. This gives the protein CASSEAGGAGNEQFF.